Listed below are T cell receptor beta chains from one sample, sequenced in a study of blood T cell repertoires in COVID-19. TCRdb keeps only in-frame clones here, not all; method: immunoSEQ multiplex PCR. The sample carries about 68,000 clones, 70% to 90% recorded once. The source material was peripheral blood. These receptors were obtained from a woman aged 55-69 years with acute or convalescent COVID-19. The CDR3 runs from the conserved cysteine through the conserved F or W. D genes are given only for firm matches. Size tells how often a clone was seen (once, few, many) or the class of an expanded clone, and some rows leave it out.

clone_size,j_call,v_call,d_call,cdr3_aa,cdr3_nt
-,TRBJ2-7,TRBV30,TRBD2,CAWSVPVRSGRAEQYF,TGTGCCTGGAGTGTACCAGTACGTAGCGGGAGGGCCGAGCAGTACTTC
-,TRBJ2-5,TRBV7-9,TRBD2,CASSLDFGGVRETQYF,TGTGCCAGCAGCTTAGACTTTGGGGGGGTGAGGGAGACCCAGTACTTC
-,TRBJ1-5,TRBV6-5,TRBD1,CASSQQGRQPQHF,TGTGCCAGCAGTCAACAGGGGCGTCAGCCCCAGCATTTT
-,TRBJ1-3,TRBV30,-,CAWSITSGNTIYF,TGTGCCTGGAGTATCACTTCTGGAAACACCATATATTTT
-,TRBJ2-1,TRBV30,TRBD2,CAWSATRTSGSTNEQFF,TGTGCCTGGAGTGCCACCCGGACTAGCGGGAGTACTAATGAGCAGTTCTTC
-,TRBJ2-7,TRBV10-3,TRBD1,CAISEEGQGFYEQYF,TGTGCCATCAGTGAGGAGGGACAGGGCTTCTACGAGCAGTACTTC
-,TRBJ2-2,TRBV7-2,TRBD2,CASQLGGSGTGELFF,TGTGCCAGCCAATTGGGGGGGTCGGGCACCGGGGAGCTGTTTTTT
-,TRBJ1-1,TRBV20-1,-,CTQLGPEAFF,TGCACCCAACTAGGCCCTGAAGCTTTCTTT
-,TRBJ2-1,TRBV11-3,TRBD2,CASGVSGTSADEQFF,TGTGCCAGCGGGGTTAGCGGGACTAGCGCCGATGAGCAGTTCTTC
once,TRBJ2-7,TRBV6-5,TRBD2,CASSYQGRGNEQYF,TGTGCCAGCAGTTACCAAGGGCGGGGGAACGAGCAGTACTTC
once,TRBJ2-3,TRBV7-3,-,CASGLGGDTQYF,TGTGCCAGCGGGTTAGGGGGAGATACGCAGTATTTT
-,TRBJ2-5,TRBV7-9,TRBD1,CASSQGTGAFQETQYF,TGTGCCAGCAGCCAGGGGACAGGGGCGTTCCAAGAGACCCAGTACTTC
-,TRBJ2-3,TRBV3-1/TRBV3-2,-,CASSRGAGRVQGQYF,TGTGCCAGCAGCCGAGGGGCGGGGAGAGTACAAGGACAGTATTTT
-,TRBJ1-5,TRBV12-3/TRBV12-4,-,CASSFQGPPQHF,TGTGCCAGCAGTTTTCAGGGGCCTCCCCAGCATTTT
once,TRBJ2-6,TRBV29-1,-,CSALMTGYPPISKSGANVLTF,TGCAGCGCGCTTATGACGGGATACCCACCCATATCAAAGTCTGGGGCCAACGTCCTGACTTTC
-,TRBJ1-4,TRBV6-5,-,CASSLKQGWGEKLFF,TGTGCCAGCAGCCTAAAACAGGGATGGGGTGAAAAACTGTTTTTT
-,TRBJ2-5,TRBV6-5,-,CASSYSVQGQETQYF,TGTGCCAGCAGTTACTCTGTCCAGGGACAAGAGACCCAGTACTTC
-,TRBJ1-1,TRBV9,-,CASSVAPRTVNTEAFF,TGTGCCAGCAGCGTAGCACCCCGGACAGTGAACACTGAAGCTTTCTTT
-,TRBJ2-1,TRBV2,-,CASSVGRGSYNEQFF,TGTGCCAGCAGTGTAGGAAGGGGTTCCTACAATGAGCAGTTCTTC
-,TRBJ2-3,TRBV6-5,TRBD2,CASRQLATSTDTQYF,TGTGCCAGCAGACAACTAGCGACTAGCACAGATACGCAGTATTTT
-,TRBJ1-6,TRBV7-9,-,CASSLRQESSPLHF,TGTGCCAGCAGCCTCAGACAGGAGAGTTCACCCCTCCACTTT
-,TRBJ2-1,TRBV11-2,TRBD2,CASSLALAGVDEQFF,TGTGCCAGCAGCTTAGCACTAGCGGGGGTGGATGAGCAGTTCTTC
-,TRBJ2-5,TRBV5-1,TRBD1,CASSTGQGEQETQYF,TGCGCCAGCAGCACGGGACAGGGGGAACAAGAGACCCAGTACTTC
-,TRBJ1-2,TRBV6-1,TRBD1,CASSEGRTGGTNYGYTF,TGTGCCAGCAGTGAAGGGAGAACAGGGGGAACTAACTATGGCTACACCTTC
-,TRBJ1-5,TRBV20-1,TRBD1,CSASQGAGQPQHF,TGCAGTGCTAGTCAGGGGGCTGGTCAGCCCCAGCATTTT
-,TRBJ2-7,TRBV28,-,CASSLFSGYEQYF,TGTGCCAGCAGTTTATTTTCAGGTTACGAGCAGTACTTC
-,TRBJ1-1,TRBV6-4,-,CASSDSGGRAFF,TGTGCCAGCAGTGACTCAGGCGGGAGGGCTTTCTTT
-,TRBJ2-5,TRBV5-6,TRBD2,CASSRKTSGSQETQYF,TGTGCCAGCAGCCGCAAGACTAGCGGGTCACAAGAGACCCAGTACTTC
-,TRBJ1-2,TRBV15,-,CATSFRNYGYTF,TGTGCCACCAGCTTCCGGAACTATGGCTACACCTTC
-,TRBJ1-4,TRBV19,-,CASSMRLREKLFF,TGTGCCAGTAGTATGAGGTTACGAGAAAAACTGTTTTTT
-,TRBJ2-6,TRBV7-8,-,CASSLPGTGANVLTF,TGTGCCAGCAGCTTACCAGGGACTGGGGCCAACGTCCTGACTTTC
-,TRBJ2-7,TRBV5-1,-,CASSRDISYEQYF,TGCGCCAGCAGCCGGGACATTTCCTACGAGCAGTACTTC
-,TRBJ1-2,TRBV6-1,-,CASSESTGSLRGYTF,TGTGCCAGCAGTGAATCCACAGGTAGTTTGCGGGGCTACACCTTC
-,TRBJ1-2,TRBV5-8,TRBD1,CASSPDRVGYTF,TGTGCCAGCAGCCCGGACAGGGTTGGCTACACCTTC
-,TRBJ2-3,TRBV7-3,TRBD2,CASSLNPSGGRNTQYF,TGTGCCAGCAGCTTAAACCCTAGCGGGGGGCGAAATACGCAGTATTTT